This T cell receptor beta chain was sequenced in a study of a mutant IDH1 vaccine in newly diagnosed glioma. Study-wide context: Patients got radiotherapy, temozolomide, or both beforehand, and most got both. Study-wide results and caveats: The authors found pseudoprogression apparently unrelated to changes in top peripheral T cell clonotypes.

Profiled with immunoSEQ multiplex PCR; TCRdb holds only in-frame clones, not every one. This table holds about 20,000 clones, roughly four fifths found once. With V trimmed by 3 bases and J by 2 bases, 15 bases remained unmatched. The CDR3 is made up of 18 amino acids. Germline CDR1 and CDR2: SGHRS and YFSETQ. The time point is: week 23, last vaccination. Each vaccine dose was 300 ug of mutant IDH1 20-mer peptide, with topical imiquimod. On this clone itself: As yet, its antigen is unknown.

This chain uses TRBV5-1 with TRBJ2-7, with 9 bases identical to TRBD2. Sequenced material: PBMCs, taken from a glioma patient whose treatment included an IDH1 peptide vaccine. The receptor was isolated from a man younger than 40 with glioma. The DNA of the CDR3 is TGCGCCAGCAGCTCAGGACTAGCGCAACCCACAGGGCCCTACGAGCAGTACTTC. Amino acid sequence: CASSSGLAQPTGPYEQYF.